The rows below give T cell receptor beta chains drawn from one sample of a study of blood T cells in healthy people across ages. TCRdb re-derived calls from the 5' RACE reads in MiXCR, one entry per CDR3 protein. The top ten clones hold roughly 30% of a sample with hundreds of thousands of distinct CDR3 sequences, roughly 41% of them seen once. The sample taken for sequencing was blood. These receptors were obtained from a man at least 80 years old in good health. CDR3s include the opening cysteine and the closing phenylalanine or tryptophan. Each record gives: V gene, clone size, D gene, J gene, CDR3 protein, CDR3 DNA. A D gene is named only where the DNA matches it firmly. Rows may omit the clone size; those that give it use once, few, many or a size class.

TRBV7-9	-	-	TRBJ2-7	CASSLGQGPGEQYF	TGTGCCAGCAGCCTCGGGCAGGGCCCTGGCGAGCAGTACTTC
TRBV28	-	-	TRBJ2-1	CASSLGIEQFF	TGTGCCAGCAGTTTGGGGATTGAGCAGTTCTTC
TRBV20-1	-	-	TRBJ2-2	CSARDLKRQSTGELFF	TGCAGTGCTAGAGATCTGAAAAGACAGTCCACCGGGGAGCTGTTTTTT
TRBV12-3/TRBV12-4	-	TRBD2	TRBJ2-7	CASSRVGTSGEQYF	TGTGCCAGCAGCCGAGTCGGGACTAGCGGCGAGCAGTACTTC
TRBV29-1	many	-	TRBJ1-2	CSVEQLYGYTF	TGCAGCGTTGAACAGCTCTATGGCTACACCTTC
TRBV7-2	few	-	TRBJ2-3	CASSSPLATSTDTQYF	TGTGCCAGCAGCTCCCCCCTAGCGACTAGCACAGATACGCAGTATTTT
TRBV20-1	-	TRBD2	TRBJ2-7	CSAAPSGRGHEQYF	TGCAGTGCTGCCCCGAGTGGGAGGGGCCACGAGCAGTACTTC
TRBV11-1	many	-	TRBJ2-1	CASRDNTGTYNEQFF	TGTGCCAGCAGGGACAACACCGGGACTTACAATGAGCAGTTCTTC
TRBV6-5	-	TRBD2	TRBJ2-5	CASSYSLGGRTGEQYF	TGTGCCAGCAGTTACTCCCTTGGCGGGAGGACGGGGGAGCAGTACTTC
TRBV6-1	-	TRBD1	TRBJ1-1	CASSVGTVNTEAFF	TGTGCCAGCAGTGTGGGGACAGTGAACACTGAAGCTTTCTTT
TRBV29-1	-	TRBD1	TRBJ1-2	CSVATTGPPGYTF	TGCAGCGTGGCGACGACAGGGCCCCCTGGCTACACCTTC
TRBV7-2	few	-	TRBJ2-3	CASSQLASVQDTQYF	TGTGCCAGCAGCCAACTAGCTAGCGTCCAAGATACGCAGTATTTT
TRBV20-1	-	-	TRBJ2-7	CSARGEGGLGEQYF	TGCAGTGCTAGAGGGGAGGGGGGCCTGGGCGAGCAGTACTTC
TRBV9	-	-	TRBJ2-1	CASSVSQYNEQFF	TGTGCCAGCAGCGTAAGTCAGTACAATGAGCAGTTCTTC
TRBV3-1	-	TRBD2	TRBJ2-6	CASSQDRWSGGSGANVLTF	TGTGCCAGCAGCCAAGATCGATGGAGCGGGGGTTCTGGGGCCAACGTCCTGACTTTC
TRBV20-1	-	-	TRBJ1-2	CSARDLTARGYTF	TGCAGTGCTAGAGATTTAACGGCGAGAGGCTACACCTTC
TRBV2	-	TRBD2	TRBJ2-3	CASSSAGAGEADTQYF	TGTGCCAGCAGTTCAGCCGGGGCGGGAGAGGCAGATACGCAGTATTTT
TRBV7-2	-	-	TRBJ2-7	CASNTRDGGYEQYF	TGTGCCAGCAACACTCGGGACGGGGGTTACGAGCAGTACTTC
TRBV4-3	-	TRBD2	TRBJ2-3	CASSQVSGGDTDTQYF	TGCGCCAGCAGCCAAGTTAGCGGGGGGGACACAGATACGCAGTATTTT
TRBV20-1	many	-	TRBJ2-7	CSADSADYEQYF	TGCAGTGCTGATAGCGCCGACTACGAGCAGTACTTC
TRBV29-1	-	-	TRBJ1-2	CSVEYQSANYGYTF	TGCAGCGTTGAATATCAGTCAGCTAACTATGGCTACACCTTC
TRBV10-3	-	-	TRBJ1-2	CAISETQGSTYGYTF	TGTGCCATCAGTGAAACACAGGGATCCACCTATGGCTACACCTTC
TRBV7-9	-	TRBD2	TRBJ2-1	CASSARLAGAVPDNEQFF	TGTGCCAGCAGCGCACGACTAGCGGGGGCCGTGCCTGACAATGAGCAGTTCTTC
TRBV12-3/TRBV12-4	-	-	TRBJ2-1	CASSFRRREQFF	TGTGCCAGCAGTTTCCGGCGCCGTGAGCAGTTCTTC
TRBV24-1	many	TRBD2	TRBJ2-3	CATSDSRTSGRYDTQYF	TGTGCCACCAGTGATTCTCGCACTAGCGGGAGGTACGATACGCAGTATTTT
TRBV11-2	-	-	TRBJ2-7	CASSGGLSYEQYF	TGTGCCAGCAGCGGAGGCCTGTCCTACGAGCAGTACTTC
TRBV29-1	-	-	TRBJ1-2	CSVDLRANYGYTF	TGCAGCGTTGACTTAAGAGCTAACTATGGCTACACCTTC
TRBV30	-	-	TRBJ2-7	CAWSNYYEQYF	TGTGCCTGGAGTAACTATTACGAGCAGTACTTC
TRBV15	-	-	TRBJ2-4	CATGSRQGRGEGKNIQYF	TGTGCCACCGGCAGTCGACAGGGGAGAGGGGAGGGGAAAAACATTCAGTACTTC
TRBV11-3	-	TRBD2	TRBJ2-5	CASSLAPSGGAFQETQYF	TGTGCCAGCAGCTTAGCCCCTAGCGGGGGGGCGTTCCAAGAGACCCAGTACTTC
TRBV27	few	-	TRBJ2-1	CASSLRRGVENYNEQFF	TGTGCCAGCAGTTTACGGAGAGGGGTTGAAAACTACAATGAGCAGTTCTTC
TRBV7-2	-	-	TRBJ1-4	CASSLDPGVEKLFF	TGTGCCAGCAGCCTAGACCCAGGGGTAGAAAAACTGTTTTTT
TRBV11-2	-	TRBD2	TRBJ2-1	CAGSSSSGGMGEQFF	TGTGCCGGCAGCTCCTCTAGCGGGGGGATGGGTGAGCAGTTCTTC
TRBV12-3/TRBV12-4	-	TRBD1	TRBJ2-7	CASSSHGTGATYEQYF	TGTGCCAGCAGCTCTCACGGGACAGGGGCAACCTACGAGCAGTACTTC
TRBV20-1	-	-	TRBJ2-7	CSASDRAKSYEQYF	TGCAGTGCTAGCGACAGAGCCAAGTCCTACGAGCAGTACTTC
TRBV6-6	-	-	TRBJ2-7	CASRTREGNYNEQYF	TGTGCCAGCAGGACCCGCGAGGGTAACTACAATGAGCAGTACTTC
TRBV29-1	-	TRBD1	TRBJ1-2	CSATRTGVSGYTF	TGCAGCGCAACCAGGACAGGGGTTTCTGGCTACACCTTC